The 11 T cell receptor beta chains in this list originate from one sample, sequenced in a study of blood T cell repertoires in COVID-19. Profiling relied on immunoSEQ multiplex PCR, and the TCRdb table lists in-frame clones only, not all of them. The data show some 300,000 clones, around 91% seen once. Sequenced sample: PBMCs or T cells enriched from blood (not recorded which). Receptors originate from a woman in her 40s who had recovered from COVID-19.

The chain employs TRBV7-8 and TRBJ2-1; D is perhaps TRBD2 (6 bases). The V end lost 4 bases, the J end lost 2 bases, and 12 bases lay between the germline ends. The CDR3 has 15 residues. The V gene's germline CDR1 is SGHVS and CDR2 FQNEAQ. The CDR3 DNA is TGTGCCAGCAGCTCCGGGACTCTCACCTACAATGAGCAGTTCTTC. Amino acid sequence: CASSSGTLTYNEQFF.

This sequence joins TRBV3-1 (or the pseudogene TRBV3-2) and TRBJ1-5; D may be TRBD1 (6 bases). Trimming shortened V by 5 bases and J by 5 bases, and 13 bases separated the two germline ends. The germline gives CDR1 LGHDT, CDR2 YNNKEL (reference sequence). CDR3 length: 14 residues. The CDR3 here is CASSKQGSDQPQHF. CDR3 bases: TGTGCCAGCAGCAAACAGGGTTCGGATCAGCCCCAGCATTTT.

This chain uses TRBV19 with TRBJ1-1; maybe TRBD1 (5 bases). V lost 5 bases to trimming and J lost 4 bases, with 17 bases between them. This CDR3 is 15 amino acids long. CDR1 is LNHDA and CDR2 is SQIVND in the germline V gene (reference sequence). The CDR3 DNA is TGTGCCAGTAGTCTACCTCAGGGCCTCGGCACTGAAGCTTTCTTT. This gives the protein CASSLPQGLGTEAFF. Drawing the rest from reference TRBV19 and TRBJ1-1, the complete variable domain is DGGITQSPKYLFRKEGQNVTLSCEQNLNHDAMYWYRQDPGQGLRLIYYSQIVNDFQKGDIAEGYSVSREKKESFPLTVTSAQKNPTAFYLCASSLPQGLGTEAFFGQGTRLTVV.

This clone showed up just once. CDR3 coding DNA: TGTGCCAGTAGTATCCCGGGACAGCTTTACGAGCAGTACTTC. It specifies CASSIPGQLYEQYF. This sequence joins TRBV19 and TRBJ2-7; 7 bases align to TRBD1. Germline CDR1 and CDR2: LNHDA and SQIVND (reference sequence). There are 14 residues in the CDR3. Unmatched junction bases numbered 6, after V lost 3 bases and J lost 4 bases. Together with reference TRBV19 and TRBJ2-7, the CDR3 gives the full variable domain: DGGITQSPKYLFRKEGQNVTLSCEQNLNHDAMYWYRQDPGQGLRLIYYSQIVNDFQKGDIAEGYSVSREKKESFPLTVTSAQKNPTAFYLCASSIPGQLYEQYFGPGTRLTVT.

The chain uses TRBV10-3 and TRBJ1-1, with TRBD1 as a possible D gene (5 bases). The CDR3 runs to 15 residues. Trimming took off 3 bases at V and 1 base at J, with 12 bases between the two ends. Germline CDR1 and CDR2: ENHRY and SYGVKD. CDR3 bases: TGTGCCATCAGTGATCCAGGGAGGGAGAACACTGAAGCTTTCTTT. Residues: CAISDPGRENTEAFF.

The V call is TRBV10-3, the J call TRBJ2-3, with 9 nucleotides matching TRBD2. The CDR3 sequence is 15 residues long. The V segment lost 2 bases and the J segment 5 bases; nucleotides outside the gene matches: 5. Germline V CDR1 and CDR2: ENHRY, SYGVKD. Here the CDR3 reads CAISERAGGGDTQYF. CDR3 DNA sequence: TGTGCCATCAGTGAGCGAGCGGGGGGTGGAGATACGCAGTATTTT.

CDR3: CASRVQGDYDEQFF. CDR3 DNA: TGTGCCAGCAGGGTACAGGGGGATTACGATGAGCAGTTCTTC. The chain uses TRBV27 and TRBJ2-1; 8 bases map to TRBD1. The germline gives CDR1 MNHEY, CDR2 SMNVEV (reference sequence). After removal of 6 bases from V and 8 bases from J, the junction contained 9 bases not matched to a gene. The CDR3 runs 14 residues.

This chain joins TRBV7-2 and TRBJ2-1; 7 nucleotides align to TRBD2. The CDR3 loop spans 14 amino acids. CDR1 SGHTA and CDR2 FQGNSA come from the germline V gene. Germline trimming cut 5 bases from V and 5 bases from J; bases unmatched to any gene: 6. The CDR3 sequence: CASSGGGGNNEQFF. Written as DNA, the CDR3 is TGTGCCAGCAGCGGGGGGGGAGGTAACAATGAGCAGTTCTTC.

The chain is built from TRBV19 and TRBJ2-7, with 15 positions matching TRBD2. V was clipped by 5 bases and J by 4 bases; unmatched bases: 6. Germline V gene data show CDR1 as LNHDA and CDR2 as SQIVND (reference sequence). The CDR3 totals 16 residues. The CDR3, as DNA: TGTGCCAGTAGTGCGGGACTAGCGGGAGGTTCGTACGAGCAGTACTTC. Protein: CASSAGLAGGSYEQYF.

The chain carries TRBV29-1 and TRBJ2-3; D call uncertain. V was cut by 7 bases and J by 1 base, with 12 bases left in between. Germline lookup yields CDR1 SQVTM and CDR2 ANQGSEA. This CDR3 has 13 residues. The CDR3 is CSAELYGTDTQYF. The CDR3 DNA reads as TGCAGCGCCGAACTTTACGGCACAGATACGCAGTATTTT.

This clone was counted a few times. The rearrangement uses TRBV3-1 (or the pseudogene TRBV3-2) and TRBJ1-4; weak D call: TRBD1 (5 bases). The germline gives CDR1 LGHDT, CDR2 YNNKEL (reference sequence). This CDR3 spans 16 amino acids. The V and J ends lost 4 bases and 5 bases respectively, with 17 bases between them. The CDR3 bases are TGTGCCAGCAGCCCCTTTCCGGGGGTAGGGAATGAAAAACTGTTTTTT. This translates into CASSPFPGVGNEKLFF.